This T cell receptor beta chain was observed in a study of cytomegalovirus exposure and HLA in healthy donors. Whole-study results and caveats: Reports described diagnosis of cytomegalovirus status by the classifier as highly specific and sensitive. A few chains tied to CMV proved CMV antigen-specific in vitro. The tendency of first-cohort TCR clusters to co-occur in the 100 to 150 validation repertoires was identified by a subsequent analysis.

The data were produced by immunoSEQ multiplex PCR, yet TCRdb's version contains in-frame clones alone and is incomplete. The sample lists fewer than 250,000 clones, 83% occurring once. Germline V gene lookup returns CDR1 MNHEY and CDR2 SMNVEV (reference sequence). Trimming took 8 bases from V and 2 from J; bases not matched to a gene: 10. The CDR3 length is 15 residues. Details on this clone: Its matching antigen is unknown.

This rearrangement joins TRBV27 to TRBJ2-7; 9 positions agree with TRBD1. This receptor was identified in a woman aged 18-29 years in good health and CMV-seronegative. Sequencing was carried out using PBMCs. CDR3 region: CASRRVGTGTYEQYF. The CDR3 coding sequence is TGTGCCAGCCGCAGGGTGGGGACAGGGACCTACGAGCAGTACTTC.